Detailed here is one TCR beta chain. Its antigen is not known. Specified treatment: roughly 10-day PBMC culture with coronavirus spike peptide pools or control peptides (ViraFEST assay). Once obtained from cultured CD4+ T cells, the DNA was sequenced using the Oncomine TCR Beta short-read assay. TCRdb ran MiXCR on the PCR reads and lists one entry per CDR3 protein. The sample carries about 20,000 distinct CDR3 sequences, around half recorded once. V lost 1 base, J lost 3 bases, and 21 bases lay in between. The CDR3 sequence is 18 residues long. Germline values: CDR1 SGHDN, CDR2 FVKESK. The sample belongs to a study of vaccination and CD4 T cells after COVID-19. Turning to the study itself: With several mild cases and one severe, convalescent patients were SARS-CoV-2 positive by nasal swab PCR. Participants were vaccinated with two doses, given as either BNT162b2 or mRNA-1273 vaccine. Convalescents were six males and four females, two of them Hispanic.

The sequenced material came from CD4+ T cells from blood, cultured in vitro. The J gene is TRBJ1-1, the V gene TRBV14; tentative D call: TRBD1 (6 bases). The origin of this receptor is a human donor who had recovered from COVID-19. CDR3 bases: TGTGCCAGCAGCCAAGTTCGTCGGGGGGGCGGAGGGGACACTGAAGCTTTCTTT. Translation: CASSQVRRGGGGDTEAFF.